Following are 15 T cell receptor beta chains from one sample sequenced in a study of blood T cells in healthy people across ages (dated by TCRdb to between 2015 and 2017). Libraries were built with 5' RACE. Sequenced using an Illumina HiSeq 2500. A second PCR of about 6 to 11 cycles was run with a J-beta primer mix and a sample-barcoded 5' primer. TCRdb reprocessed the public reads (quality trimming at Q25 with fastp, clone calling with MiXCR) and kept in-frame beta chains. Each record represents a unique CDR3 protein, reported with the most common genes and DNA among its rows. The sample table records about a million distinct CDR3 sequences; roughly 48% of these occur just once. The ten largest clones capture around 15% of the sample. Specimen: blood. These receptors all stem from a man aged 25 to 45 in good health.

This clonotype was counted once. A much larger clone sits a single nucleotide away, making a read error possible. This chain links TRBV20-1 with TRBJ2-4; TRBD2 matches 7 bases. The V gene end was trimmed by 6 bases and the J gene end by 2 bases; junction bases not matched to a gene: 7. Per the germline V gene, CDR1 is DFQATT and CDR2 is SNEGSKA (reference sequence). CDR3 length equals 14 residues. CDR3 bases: TGCAGTGCCACGAAAGCGGGGTCCAAAAACATTCAGTACTTC. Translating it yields CSATKAGSKNIQYF.

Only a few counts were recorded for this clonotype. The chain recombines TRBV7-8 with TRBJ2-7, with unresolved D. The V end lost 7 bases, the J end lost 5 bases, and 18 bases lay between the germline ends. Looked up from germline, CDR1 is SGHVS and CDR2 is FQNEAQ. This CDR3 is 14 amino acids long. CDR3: CASNSRRNRDEQYF. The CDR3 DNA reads TGTGCCAGCAACTCTCGACGGAACCGGGACGAGCAGTACTTC.

The CDR3 here is CASSPTQDVGYGYTF. The CDR3 DNA is TGTGCCAGCTCACCGACCCAGGACGTCGGGTATGGCTACACCTTC. The V gene is TRBV18, the J gene TRBJ1-2, with D uncertain. Germline V gives CDR1 KGHSH, CDR2 LQKENI. CDR3 length: 15 residues. V lost 3 bases, J lost 5 bases, and 16 bases lay in between.

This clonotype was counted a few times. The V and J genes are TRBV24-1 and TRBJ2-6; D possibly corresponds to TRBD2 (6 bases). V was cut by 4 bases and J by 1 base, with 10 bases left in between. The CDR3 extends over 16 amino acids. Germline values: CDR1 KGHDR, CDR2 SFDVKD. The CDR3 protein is CATSDFGGSGANVLTF. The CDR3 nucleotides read TGTGCCACCAGTGACTTTGGAGGGTCTGGGGCCAACGTCCTGACTTTC.

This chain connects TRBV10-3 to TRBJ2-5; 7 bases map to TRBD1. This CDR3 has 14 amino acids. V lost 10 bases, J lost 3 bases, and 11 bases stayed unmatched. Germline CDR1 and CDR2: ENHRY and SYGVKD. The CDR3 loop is CATRQGSFEETQYF. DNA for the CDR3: TGTGCCACTAGACAGGGTTCGTTCGAAGAGACCCAGTACTTC.

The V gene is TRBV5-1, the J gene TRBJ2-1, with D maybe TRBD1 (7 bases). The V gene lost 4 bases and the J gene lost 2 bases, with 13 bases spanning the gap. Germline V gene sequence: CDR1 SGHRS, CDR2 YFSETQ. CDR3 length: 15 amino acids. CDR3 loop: CASSRRGEPYNEQFF. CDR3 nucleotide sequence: TGCGCCAGCAGCCGCAGGGGGGAGCCCTACAATGAGCAGTTCTTC.

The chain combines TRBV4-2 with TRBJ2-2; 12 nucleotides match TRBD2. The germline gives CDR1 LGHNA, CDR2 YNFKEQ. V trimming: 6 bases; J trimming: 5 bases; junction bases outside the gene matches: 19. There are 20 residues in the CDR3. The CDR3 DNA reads TGTGCCAGCAGTCTAGGATCGCTAGCGGGGGGGCGGATGGGAACCGGGGAGCTGTTTTTT. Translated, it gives CASSLGSLAGGRMGTGELFF.

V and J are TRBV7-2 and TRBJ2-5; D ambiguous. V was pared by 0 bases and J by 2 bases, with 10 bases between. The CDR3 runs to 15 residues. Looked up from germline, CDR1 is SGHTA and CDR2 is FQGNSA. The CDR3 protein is CASSLAATVQETQYF. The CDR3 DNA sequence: TGTGCCAGCAGCTTAGCCGCGACGGTACAAGAGACCCAGTACTTC.

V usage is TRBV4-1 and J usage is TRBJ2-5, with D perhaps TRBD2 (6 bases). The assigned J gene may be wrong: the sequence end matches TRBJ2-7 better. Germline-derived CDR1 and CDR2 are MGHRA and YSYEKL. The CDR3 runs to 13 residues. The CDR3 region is CASSRERRDEQYF. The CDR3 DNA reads TGCGCCAGCAGCCGCGAACGGAGGGACGAGCAGTACTTC.

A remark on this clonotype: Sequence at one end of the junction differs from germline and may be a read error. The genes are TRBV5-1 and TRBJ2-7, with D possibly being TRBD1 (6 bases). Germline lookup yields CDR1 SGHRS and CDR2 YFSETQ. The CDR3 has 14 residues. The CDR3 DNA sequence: TGCGCCGGCAGCTCCCCCGGGACATCCTACGAGCAGTACTTC. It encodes CAGSSPGTSYEQYF.

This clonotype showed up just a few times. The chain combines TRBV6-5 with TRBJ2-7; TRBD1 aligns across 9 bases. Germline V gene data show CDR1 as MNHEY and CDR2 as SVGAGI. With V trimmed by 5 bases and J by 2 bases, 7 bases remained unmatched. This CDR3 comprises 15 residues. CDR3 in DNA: TGTGCCAGCAGTACCGGGACAGGGATAACCTACGAGCAGTACTTC. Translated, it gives CASSTGTGITYEQYF.

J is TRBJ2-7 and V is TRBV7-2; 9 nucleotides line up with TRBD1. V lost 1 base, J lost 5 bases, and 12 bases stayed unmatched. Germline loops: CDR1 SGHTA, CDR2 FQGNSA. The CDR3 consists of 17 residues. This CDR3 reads CASSLGFLGQGHHEQYF. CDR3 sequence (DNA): TGTGCCAGCAGCTTAGGGTTTTTGGGACAGGGACACCACGAGCAGTACTTC.

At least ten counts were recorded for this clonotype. The CDR3 loop reads CASSQEVSEAYEQYF. The CDR3 region has the DNA TGTGCCAGCAGCCAAGAGGTTTCAGAGGCCTACGAGCAGTACTTC. The genes are TRBV4-2 and TRBJ2-7; D is uncertain. Germline V gene sequence: CDR1 LGHNA, CDR2 YNFKEQ. The V gene lost 0 bases and the J gene lost 2 bases, with 11 bases spanning the gap. The CDR3 contains 15 residues.

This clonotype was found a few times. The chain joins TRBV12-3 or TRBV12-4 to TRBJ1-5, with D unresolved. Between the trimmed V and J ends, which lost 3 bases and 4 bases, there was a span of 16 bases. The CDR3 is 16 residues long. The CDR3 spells CASSLSRRQGNQPQHF. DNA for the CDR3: TGTGCCAGCAGTTTGTCCAGGCGCCAAGGTAATCAGCCCCAGCATTTT.

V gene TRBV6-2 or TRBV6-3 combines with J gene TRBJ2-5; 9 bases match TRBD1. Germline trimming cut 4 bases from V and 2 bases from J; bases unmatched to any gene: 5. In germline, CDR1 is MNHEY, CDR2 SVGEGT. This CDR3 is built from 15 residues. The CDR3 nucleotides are TGTGCCAGCAGTTTTACCGGGACAGGGCAAGAGACCCAGTACTTC. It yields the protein CASSFTGTGQETQYF.